The table lists the clone carrying this TCR beta chain with many counts. Its antigen remains unknown. The method was immunoSEQ multiplex PCR; TCRdb's version includes in-frame clones alone and lacks a portion of them. Altogether roughly 5,400 clones were found in the sample, and no singletons occur. This entry is derived from a study of T cells after posttransplantation cyclophosphamide. Busulfan-fludarabine conditioning, marrow transplant, and cyclophosphamide on days +3 and +4 were administered. Study-wide points: Later blood repertoires were often dominated by clones from the donor CD8+ memory compartment. After PTCy, TRB diversity resembled that of CNI/methotrexate controls. Blood and skin or GI T cell repertoires showed limited TRB overlap.

V lost 3 bases to trimming and J lost 6 bases; unmatched junction nucleotides: 11. CDR1 is SGHTA and CDR2 is FQGNSA in the germline V gene. The CDR3 consists of 16 residues. This receptor was identified in a female patient aged 25-40 years who received an allogeneic stem cell transplant from an unrelated donor, was CMV-positive, and had acute and chronic GVHD. Part of the T cells may come from the graft donor. This sample comprised PBMCs, obtained after allogeneic stem cell transplant with posttransplant cyclophosphamide. The genes are TRBV7-2 and TRBJ1-5, with TRBD1 identical over 7 bases. The CDR3 protein is CASSFGGDRRVQPQHF. CDR3 nucleotides: TGTGCCAGCAGCTTCGGTGGGGACAGAAGGGTTCAGCCCCAGCATTTT.